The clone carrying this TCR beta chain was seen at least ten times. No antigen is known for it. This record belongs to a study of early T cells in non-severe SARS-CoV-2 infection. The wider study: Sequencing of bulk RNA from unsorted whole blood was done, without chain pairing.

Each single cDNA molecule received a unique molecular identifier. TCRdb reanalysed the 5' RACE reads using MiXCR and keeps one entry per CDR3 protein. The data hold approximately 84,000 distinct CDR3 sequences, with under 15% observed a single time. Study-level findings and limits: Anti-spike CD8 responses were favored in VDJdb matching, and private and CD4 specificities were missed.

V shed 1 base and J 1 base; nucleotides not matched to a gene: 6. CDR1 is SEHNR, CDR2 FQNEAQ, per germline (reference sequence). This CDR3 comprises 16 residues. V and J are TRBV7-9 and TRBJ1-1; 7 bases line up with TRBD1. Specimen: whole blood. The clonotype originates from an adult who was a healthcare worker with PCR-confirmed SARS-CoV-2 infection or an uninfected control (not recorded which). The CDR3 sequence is CASSLGNRGGNTEAFF. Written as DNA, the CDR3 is TGTGCCAGCAGCTTAGGGAACAGGGGAGGGAACACTGAAGCTTTCTTT.